The 20 T cell receptor beta chains below all came from one sample that was sequenced in a study of T cell repertoires in cytomegalovirus infection. MiXCR, run by TCRdb on the reads, gives a single entry per CDR3 protein. The sample carries 550,000 to 850,000 distinct CDR3 sequences, about 30% recorded once. No antigen has been identified for these receptors. The specimen was cultured PBMCs, collected from culture after CMV antigen stimulation. These receptors were obtained from a human donor in good health (CMV status not recorded). Some clones in this sample may be carry-over from other donors' samples.

In its sample, this clonotype was seen a few times. The chain has TRBV12-5 and TRBJ2-3; D possibly corresponds to TRBD1 (6 bases). Trimming shortened V by 4 bases and J by 3 bases, and 8 bases separated the two germline ends. The CDR3 extends over 13 amino acids. Germline CDR1 is LGHNT and CDR2 is FRNRAP. As DNA, the CDR3 is TGTGCTAGTGGTTACCAGGGGACAGATACGCAGTATTTT. This sequence encodes CASGYQGTDTQYF.

Many counts were recorded for this clonotype. The chain recombines TRBV7-2 with TRBJ2-7, with unresolved D. There are 14 residues in the CDR3. Germline-derived CDR1 and CDR2 are SGHTA and FQGNSA. V was trimmed by 7 bases and J by 0 bases, leaving 13 bases between them. The CDR3 nucleotides read TGTGCCAGCACCCGTGACCCGAGCTCCTACGAGCAGTACTTC. Its protein is CASTRDPSSYEQYF. Together with reference TRBV7-2 and TRBJ2-7, the CDR3 gives the full variable domain: GAGVSQSPSNKVTEKGKDVELRCDPISGHTALYWYRQSLGQGLEFLIYFQGNSAPDKSGLPSDRFSAERTGGSVSTLTIQRTQQEDSAVYLCASTRDPSSYEQYFGPGTRLTVT.

A few counts support this clonotype. CDR3 in DNA: TGTGCCAGCATCCCCTCTCCGGGACAGGGGGTCTATGGCTACACCTTC. This codes for CASIPSPGQGVYGYTF. V is TRBV28 and J is TRBJ1-2; 11 bases fit TRBD1. The CDR3 is made up of 16 amino acids. Germline trimming cut 7 bases from V and 4 bases from J; bases unmatched to any gene: 11. The germline gives CDR1 MDHEN, CDR2 SYDVKM.

This clonotype was observed a handful of times. This chain connects TRBV4-1 to TRBJ1-4; D gene uncertain. CDR1 MGHRA and CDR2 YSYEKL come from the germline V gene. V was clipped by 6 bases and J by 4 bases, with 18 bases between them. This CDR3 spans 16 amino acids. The CDR3 DNA reads TGCGCCAGCAGGGATCTCTGGGGTCTATATAATGAAAAACTGTTTTTT. Translated: CASRDLWGLYNEKLFF.

The chain carries TRBV25-1 and TRBJ1-1; TRBD1 matches 7 bases. The CDR3 totals 13 residues. Germline CDR1 is MGHDK and CDR2 is SYGVNS. With V trimmed by 8 bases and J by 7 bases, 10 bases remained unmatched. In nucleotides, the CDR3 is TGTGCCAGCTCCTCGGAAGGGGGCAGTGAAGCTTTCTTT. It is translated as CASSSEGGSEAFF. The full variable domain, its missing parts supplied by reference TRBV25-1 and TRBJ1-1, is EADIYQTPRYLVIGTGKKITLECSQTMGHDKMYWYQQDPGMELHLIHYSYGVNSTEKGDLSSESTVSRIRTEHFPLTLESARPSHTSQYLCASSSEGGSEAFFGQGTRLTVV.

The gene calls are TRBV7-6 and TRBJ2-3, with D tentatively TRBD1 or TRBD2 (8 bases each). Per the germline V gene, CDR1 is SGHVS and CDR2 is FNYEAQ. The germline V and J ends were trimmed by 3 bases and 2 bases, with 18 bases remaining between them. This CDR3 region has 17 residues. The CDR3 sequence: CASSFGGGQENTDTQYF. CDR3 in DNA: TGTGCCAGCAGCTTCGGGGGGGGACAGGAGAACACAGATACGCAGTATTTT.

The chain carries TRBV19 and TRBJ1-5, with D possibly being TRBD1 (5 bases). The CDR3 runs 17 residues. Per the germline V gene, CDR1 is LNHDA and CDR2 is SQIVND (reference sequence). Trimming removed 4 bases at V and 0 bases at J, with 16 bases between. DNA for the CDR3: TGTGCCAGTAGTACAACCGGGACCGAATATAGCAATCAGCCCCAGCATTTT. Protein: CASSTTGTEYSNQPQHF.

This clonotype was counted once. The rearrangement uses TRBV19 and TRBJ2-7; D uncertain. V was trimmed by 10 bases and J by 0 bases, leaving 16 bases between them. Germline CDR1 LNHDA, CDR2 SQIVND (reference sequence). This CDR3 spans 14 amino acids. Here the CDR3 DNA reads TGTGCCACCAAAGTCCTATCAAGCTCCTACGAGCAGTACTTC. This sequence encodes CATKVLSSSYEQYF. The full variable domain, in which reference TRBV19 and TRBJ2-7 provide the parts outside the CDR3, is DGGITQSPKYLFRKEGQNVTLSCEQNLNHDAMYWYRQDPGQGLRLIYYSQIVNDFQKGDIAEGYSVSREKKESFPLTVTSAQKNPTAFYLCATKVLSSSYEQYFGPGTRLTVT.

This clonotype was seen a few times. The chain is built from TRBV7-6 and TRBJ1-2, with no clear D. Per the germline V gene, CDR1 is SGHVS and CDR2 is FNYEAQ. The CDR3 length is 13 residues. Trimming left V 4 bases short and J 4 bases short, with 10 bases between. The CDR3 region is CASSSSRIYGYTF. The CDR3 region has the DNA TGTGCCAGCAGCTCCTCGAGGATCTATGGCTACACCTTC. Looking up the rest from reference TRBV7-6 and TRBJ1-2 gives the full variable domain: GAGVSQSPRYKVTKRGQDVALRCDPISGHVSLYWYRQALGQGPEFLTYFNYEAQQDKSGLPNDRFSAERPEGSISTLTIQRTEQRDSAMYRCASSSSRIYGYTFGSGTRLTVV.

This clonotype was seen more than once but under ten times. This chain connects TRBV6-2 or TRBV6-3 to TRBJ2-3; 12 bases fit TRBD1. The CDR3 runs to 16 residues. The V and J ends lost 7 bases and 4 bases, in that order; junction bases with no gene match: 9. Germline V gene sequence: CDR1 MNHEY, CDR2 SVGEGT. The CDR3 is CASKSGTGGKSDTQYF. In DNA form, the CDR3 reads TGTGCCAGCAAGAGTGGGACAGGGGGCAAGTCAGATACGCAGTATTTT.

This clonotype was counted between two and nine times. The chain has TRBV10-3 and TRBJ2-6; D is unresolved. This CDR3 contains 16 residues. The V and J ends lost 5 bases and 0 bases respectively, with 11 bases between them. The germline CDR1 and CDR2 sequences are ENHRY and SYGVKD. The CDR3 DNA sequence: TGTGCCATCAGTAAGAGACCGTACTCTGGGGCCAACGTCCTGACTTTC. It yields the protein CAISKRPYSGANVLTF.

This clonotype was counted at least ten times. The genes are TRBV7-2 and TRBJ2-1; possibly TRBD2 for D (7 bases). Deletions cut 2 bases from V and 7 bases from J, with 18 bases between. The CDR3 has 16 amino acids. The germline CDR1 and CDR2 sequences are SGHTA and FQGNSA. DNA of the CDR3: TGTGCCAGCAGCTTAATCGCGGGGGCTTTAAGGAATGAGCAGTTCTTC. It yields the protein CASSLIAGALRNEQFF.

With regard to this clonotype: One end of the junction does not line up with germline, which may come from a read error. The rearrangement links TRBV11-2 to TRBJ1-5; D gene ambiguous. Germline assignment: CDR1 SGHAT and CDR2 FQNNGV. The CDR3 sequence is 15 residues long. CDR3 amino acids: CASSLTMDGLQAQHF. The CDR3 nucleotides are TGTGCCAGCAGCTTAACCATGGACGGCCTTCAGGCCCAGCATTTT.

The genes are TRBV29-1 and TRBJ2-1; no definite D call. CDR1 is SQVTM, CDR2 ANQGSEA, per germline. This CDR3 has 14 residues. V lost 8 bases and J 8 bases, leaving 22 bases between the germline ends. The chain's CDR3 is CSTFRDPTGYEQFF. The CDR3 DNA follows: TGCAGCACTTTCCGTGACCCCACTGGCTATGAGCAGTTCTTC.

V gene TRBV19 combines with J gene TRBJ2-2; D perhaps matches TRBD1 (7 bases). This CDR3 contains 15 residues. V lost 4 bases and J 4 bases, leaving 13 bases between the germline ends. Germline CDR1 and CDR2: LNHDA and SQIVND (reference sequence). DNA for the CDR3: TGTGCCAGTAGTAGGCCCCAGGGGGGCACCGGGGAGCTGTTTTTT. Residues: CASSRPQGGTGELFF.

The chain's CDR3 is CASSGPGLASTDTQYF. CDR3 bases: TGTGCCAGCAGTGGACCGGGACTGGCTAGCACAGATACGCAGTATTTT. This chain uses TRBV12-3 or TRBV12-4 with TRBJ2-3; maybe TRBD2 (6 bases). There are 16 residues in the CDR3. Trimming pared 5 bases from V and 0 bases from J, leaving 15 bases between.

This clonotype was picked up a small number of times. The rearrangement links TRBV11-3 to TRBJ2-4, with D perhaps TRBD1 (6 bases). The length of the CDR3 is 18 residues. Germline CDR1 and CDR2: SGHNT and YENEEA. V gave up 5 bases and J gave up 2 bases, with 22 bases separating them. In DNA form, the CDR3 reads TGTGCCAGCAGCGCAGGGGTTTCGAAACCCTTAACCAAAAACATTCAGTACTTC. Its translation: CASSAGVSKPLTKNIQYF.

The rearrangement joins TRBV6-6 to TRBJ2-1, with TRBD2 matching 8 bases. From germline, CDR1 is MNHNY and CDR2 SVGAGI (reference sequence). The CDR3 length is 11 residues. The CDR3 sequence is CAGGGGGWQFF. The CDR3 DNA reads TGTGCGGGGGGTGGCGGGGGGTGGCAGTTCTTC.

This clonotype was recorded at least ten times. The chain joins TRBV7-2 to TRBJ1-2; no clear D. Germline CDR1 is SGHTA and CDR2 is FQGNSA. V dropped 5 bases and J dropped 4 bases, with 14 bases sitting between them. The length of the CDR3 is 14 residues. In DNA, the CDR3 is TGTGCCAGCAGCCGCCGGGTGGAAAGCTATGGCTACACCTTC. Protein: CASSRRVESYGYTF.

The chain links TRBV6-2 or TRBV6-3 to TRBJ1-1; D unresolved. V was pared by 4 bases and J by 5 bases, with 14 bases between. Per germline, CDR1 MNHEY and CDR2 SVGEGT. This CDR3 comprises 14 residues. The CDR3 region is CASSSIRGSTEAFF. The DNA of the CDR3 is TGTGCCAGCAGTTCCATTAGAGGGTCAACTGAAGCTTTCTTT.